Presented here are 21 T cell receptor beta chains from one specimen sequenced in a study of cytomegalovirus exposure and HLA in healthy donors. Measured with immunoSEQ multiplex PCR; TCRdb has only the in-frame clones, and not every one. The sample lists about 95,000 clones, roughly 85% occurring once. The sequencing input was PBMCs. All receptors come from a man aged 18 to 30 in good health and CMV-seropositive.

This chain connects TRBV5-1 to TRBJ2-3; 11 bases agree with TRBD2. CDR3 length equals 19 residues. Trimming removed 2 bases from V and 6 bases from J; junction bases left unmatched: 17. Germline values: CDR1 SGHRS, CDR2 YFSETQ. Here the CDR3 DNA reads TGCGCCAGCAGCTTTCTGGAGGTACTAGCGGGGGCTACTCACGATACGCAGTATTTT. Protein sequence: CASSFLEVLAGATHDTQYF.

The chain has TRBV5-1 and TRBJ2-7, with TRBD2 matching over 8 bases. With V trimmed by 4 bases and J by 3 bases, 6 bases remained unmatched. Per germline, CDR1 SGHRS and CDR2 YFSETQ. The CDR3 consists of 14 residues. This CDR3 is CASSPGGAGYEQYF. CDR3 nucleotides: TGCGCCAGCAGCCCGGGGGGGGCCGGCTACGAGCAGTACTTC.

This chain joins TRBV2 and TRBJ1-1, with 11 bases aligning to TRBD1. The CDR3 consists of 14 residues. The V and J ends lost 7 bases and 4 bases, in that order; junction bases with no gene match: 5. Germline V gives CDR1 SNHLY, CDR2 FYNNEI. The CDR3 loop reads CASTSGTGGTEAFF. The CDR3 DNA follows: TGTGCCAGCACTTCTGGGACAGGGGGCACTGAAGCTTTCTTT. Drawing the rest from reference TRBV2 and TRBJ1-1, the complete variable domain is EPEVTQTPSHQVTQMGQEVILRCVPISNHLYFYWYRQILGQKVEFLVSFYNNEISEKSEIFDDQFSVERPDGSNFTLKIRSTKLEDSAMYFCASTSGTGGTEAFFGQGTRLTVV.

The V gene is TRBV9, the J gene TRBJ2-2; tentatively, D is TRBD1 (5 bases). The germline V gene encodes CDR1 SGDLS and CDR2 YYNGEE. The ends were cut back, 0 bases at V and 4 bases at J, with 10 bases in the middle. The CDR3 consists of 15 residues. The CDR3 is CASSVAGRATGELFF. The DNA for the CDR3 is TGTGCCAGCAGCGTAGCGGGCAGGGCCACCGGGGAGCTGTTTTTT.

This chain connects TRBV7-6 to TRBJ1-2, with 7 bases aligning to TRBD1. The ends lost 5 bases at V and 7 bases at J; junction bases unmatched: 16. Germline values: CDR1 SGHVS, CDR2 FNYEAQ. The CDR3 extends over 16 amino acids. DNA of the CDR3: TGTGCCAGCAGCCCCCACCAGGGGGTCCGAAGTGGTGGCTACACCTTC. Its translation: CASSPHQGVRSGGYTF.

This clone was recorded a few times. The J gene is TRBJ2-7, the V gene TRBV11-2; perhaps TRBD2 as D (5 bases). Trimming removed 1 base from V and 3 bases from J, with 7 bases in between. This CDR3 is built from 13 residues. The V gene's germline CDR1 is SGHAT and CDR2 FQNNGV. The CDR3 sequence is CASSLGGGYEQYV. The CDR3 DNA is TGTGCCAGCAGCTTAGGCGGAGGCTACGAGCAGTACGTC.

J is TRBJ2-1 and V is TRBV5-1, with a possible D match to TRBD2 (5 bases). The CDR3 sequence is 13 residues long. Per germline, CDR1 SGHRS and CDR2 YFSETQ. Trimming cost V 1 base and J 5 bases, with 7 bases left between them. The CDR3 bases are TGCGCCAGCAGCTTGAGTAGCGACAATGAGCAGTTCTTC. As protein: CASSLSSDNEQFF.

The J gene is TRBJ2-7, the V gene TRBV30, with D maybe TRBD2 (5 bases). V was pared by 2 bases and J by 6 bases, with 14 bases between. The CDR3 sequence is 13 residues long. Germline values: CDR1 GTSNPN, CDR2 SVGIG (reference sequence). CDR3 amino acids: CAWSTRGYLEQYF. DNA of the CDR3: TGTGCCTGGAGTACAAGAGGGTACCTCGAGCAGTACTTC.

V usage is TRBV16 and J usage is TRBJ2-7; a weak D match, TRBD2 (5 bases). Per germline, CDR1 KGHSY and CDR2 FQNENV. The V end was cut by 0 bases, the J end by 6 bases, with 9 bases between. The CDR3 sequence is 13 residues long. CDR3 protein: CASSQSGESEQYV. CDR3 coding DNA: TGTGCCAGCAGCCAATCGGGAGAATCCGAGCAGTACGTC.

This chain uses TRBV15 with TRBJ1-5; possibly TRBD1 for D (5 bases). With 0 bases removed from V and 5 bases from J, the gap between germline ends came to 14 bases. The CDR3 loop spans 16 amino acids. CDR1 and CDR2 (germline): LNHNV, YYDKDF (reference sequence). The CDR3 region has the DNA TGTGCCACCAGCAGAGATCATTCGGGGGACCATCAGCCCCAGCATTTT. This sequence encodes CATSRDHSGDHQPQHF.

The count of this clone is one. V and J are TRBV21-1 and TRBJ2-1; no check of the table's D call, TRBD2, against the DNA was made. TRBV21-1 is classified as a pseudogene. The CDR3 covers 20 residues. The CDR3 protein is CASSKKMSSGRAGGYNEQFF. The CDR3 nucleotides read TGTGCCAGCAGCAAAAAGATGAGTAGCGGGAGGGCCGGGGGGTACAATGAGCAGTTCTTC.

The chain is built from TRBV6-5 and TRBJ1-2; TRBD1 matches 7 bases. J gave up 3 bases and V 0 bases, and 4 bases lay outside the gene matches. The germline gives CDR1 MNHEY, CDR2 SVGAGI. The CDR3 contains 15 residues. The CDR3 coding sequence is TGTGCCAGCAGTTACTCCGGGACAGAAGACTATGGCTACACCTTC. This encodes CASSYSGTEDYGYTF.

The CDR3 DNA reads as TGTGCCAGCAGCTTAACAGCGGGAGGGGCAGATACGCAGTATTTT. Residues: CASSLTAGGADTQYF. The chain links TRBV7-9 to TRBJ2-3; TRBD2 matches at 10 bases. In germline, CDR1 is SEHNR, CDR2 FQNEAQ (reference sequence). This CDR3 region has 15 residues. V lost 2 bases and J lost 4; bases outside the gene matches: 3.

CDR3 protein: CASSLETGGREKLFF. In nucleotides, the CDR3 is TGTGCCAGCAGCTTGGAGACAGGGGGGCGTGAAAAACTGTTTTTT. The V call is TRBV5-4, the J call TRBJ1-4; 9 bases align to TRBD1. CDR3 length: 15 amino acids. V trimming: 0 bases; J trimming: 7 bases; junction bases outside the gene matches: 4. Per germline, CDR1 SGHNT and CDR2 YYREEE (reference sequence).

V is TRBV29-1 and J is TRBJ2-1, with TRBD2 matching over 16 bases. Trimming took 7 bases from V and 2 from J; bases not matched to a gene: 2. Germline lookup yields CDR1 SQVTM and CDR2 ANQGSEA. This CDR3 has 15 amino acids. The CDR3 reads CSAGTSGRAYNEQFF. The CDR3 bases are TGCAGCGCTGGGACTAGCGGGAGGGCCTACAATGAGCAGTTCTTC.

The chain has TRBV6-5 and TRBJ2-1; D may be TRBD1 (5 bases). The CDR3 loop spans 16 amino acids. Germline V gene data show CDR1 as MNHEY and CDR2 as SVGAGI. Trimming shortened V by 0 bases and J by 8 bases, and 17 bases separated the two germline ends. CDR3 loop: CASSYSRLRTGDEQFF. The CDR3 DNA sequence: TGTGCCAGCAGTTACTCCAGGCTTCGAACAGGTGATGAGCAGTTCTTC.

The J gene is TRBJ1-1, the V gene TRBV28; TRBD1 is a possible D gene (5 bases). This CDR3 spans 16 amino acids. Per germline, CDR1 MDHEN and CDR2 SYDVKM. Trimming stripped 6 bases from V and 3 bases from J, with 20 bases between. The CDR3 bases are TGTGCCAGCAGGCCATGGACCTCAGCGGGGGACACTGAAGCTTTCTTT. This codes for CASRPWTSAGDTEAFF.

This clone was detected a few times. This chain connects TRBV7-9 to TRBJ1-5; TRBD1 matches 7 bases. The CDR3 totals 14 residues. Germline assignment: CDR1 SEHNR and CDR2 FQNEAQ (reference sequence). The junction had 7 bases not matched to a gene; V was cut back by 4 bases and J by 7 bases. CDR3 nucleotides: TGTGCCAGCAGCTATTCAGACAGGGAACAGCCCCAGCATTTT. Translated, it gives CASSYSDREQPQHF.

This chain uses TRBV5-4 with TRBJ2-7, with 7 bases fitting TRBD1. This CDR3 has 15 residues. V dropped 4 bases and J dropped 0; count of bases not matched to a gene: 7. Germline V gene lookup returns CDR1 SGHNT and CDR2 YYREEE (reference sequence). The CDR3 DNA follows: TGTGCCAGCAGCCAGTTGGGACAGAGCTCCTACGAGCAGTACTTC. This sequence encodes CASSQLGQSSYEQYF. The full variable domain, its missing parts supplied by reference TRBV5-4 and TRBJ2-7, is ETGVTQSPTHLIKTRGQQVTLRCSSQSGHNTVSWYQQALGQGPQFIFQYYREEENGRGNFPPRFSGLQFPNYSSELNVNALELDDSALYLCASSQLGQSSYEQYFGPGTRLTVT.

The gene calls are TRBV6-1 and TRBJ1-2; D uncertain. This CDR3 has 15 residues. Germline assignment: CDR1 MNHNS and CDR2 SASEGT. V lost 7 bases and J 4 bases, leaving 19 bases between the germline ends. CDR3 in DNA: TGTGCCAGCATTAAAGAAGGAGGTCTGGGCTATGGCTACACCTTC. This encodes CASIKEGGLGYGYTF.

The chain joins TRBV6-1 to TRBJ2-7; 13 bases agree with TRBD2. Germline V gene lookup returns CDR1 MNHNS and CDR2 SASEGT. J lost 7 bases, V lost 4 bases, and 4 bases had no gene match. The CDR3 contains 14 residues. In DNA form, the CDR3 reads TGTGCCAGCAGTGCTTCGGGACTAGCGGGGGAGCAGTACGTC. It specifies CASSASGLAGEQYV.